Listed below are T cell receptor beta chains from one sample, sequenced in a study of T cell repertoires in cytomegalovirus infection. TCRdb analysed the reads with MiXCR anew, one entry per CDR3 protein. The sample contains roughly 220,000 distinct CDR3 sequences, around two fifths of which appear only once. Which antigens these TCRs recognize remains unknown. This specimen consisted of CD8+ T cells from cultured PBMCs, obtained from culture after CMV antigen stimulation. These receptors originate from a human donor in good health (CMV status not recorded). Some clones in this sample may be carry-over from other donors' samples. CDR3s include the opening cysteine and the closing phenylalanine or tryptophan. The D gene is left open where the match is weak. Expanded clones are given a class, and other clones once, few, many or no size at all.

D gene,V gene,clone size,J gene,CDR3 protein,CDR3 DNA
TRBD2,TRBV29-1,.,TRBJ2-7,CSGAFGDYSYEQYF,TGCAGCGGAGCTTTTGGGGACTACTCCTACGAGCAGTACTTC
TRBD1,TRBV13,.,TRBJ2-5,CASSPPEGAARTQYF,TGTGCCAGCAGCCCGCCAGAGGGGGCGGCCCGGACCCAGTACTTC
TRBD2,TRBV7-9,.,TRBJ2-7,CASSLDGTSSEQYF,TGTGCCAGCAGCTTAGATGGGACTAGCAGCGAGCAGTACTTC
TRBD1,TRBV5-6,few,TRBJ2-7,CASSYRQGSEQYF,TGTGCCAGCAGCTACCGACAGGGGAGCGAGCAGTACTTC
TRBD1,TRBV28,.,TRBJ1-5,CASSPYLTGDQYSNQPQHF,TGTGCCAGCAGTCCATACCTGACAGGGGACCAATATAGCAATCAGCCCCAGCATTTT
.,TRBV6-1,.,TRBJ1-1,CASSERGGPRRGTEAFF,TGTGCCAGCAGTGAACGCGGGGGCCCCCGAAGGGGGACTGAAGCTTTCTTT
TRBD1,TRBV27,.,TRBJ1-4,CASSPLIGTGTEKLFF,TGTGCCAGCAGTCCACTCATCGGGACAGGGACGGAAAAACTGTTTTTT
TRBD2,TRBV12-3/TRBV12-4,.,TRBJ2-7,CASSPGGGGQYF,TGTGCCAGCAGTCCCGGGGGGGGTGGGCAGTACTTC
TRBD2,TRBV28,.,TRBJ2-7,CASSQGTSGRGEQYF,TGTGCCAGCAGTCAAGGGACTAGCGGGAGAGGCGAGCAGTACTTC
TRBD1,TRBV11-2,once,TRBJ1-6,CASSPSQGADSPLHF,TGTGCCAGCAGCCCCAGTCAGGGGGCAGATTCACCCCTCCACTTT
TRBD2,TRBV12-3/TRBV12-4,few,TRBJ2-1,CASSPGTSPYNEQFF,TGTGCCAGCAGTCCCGGGACTAGCCCGTACAATGAGCAGTTCTTC
.,TRBV27,.,TRBJ2-1,CASSLRGVSYNEQFF,TGTGCCAGCAGTCTCCGCGGAGTCTCCTACAATGAGCAGTTCTTC
TRBD1,TRBV19,few,TRBJ2-2,CASSRDREDTGELFF,TGTGCCAGTAGTAGGGACAGGGAGGACACCGGGGAGCTGTTTTTT
TRBD2,TRBV19,few,TRBJ2-1,CASSMSGTSGYNEQFF,TGTGCCAGTAGTATGAGCGGGACTAGCGGCTACAATGAGCAGTTCTTC
.,TRBV12-3/TRBV12-4,few,TRBJ2-7,CASSLHGGKDEQYF,TGTGCCAGCAGTTTACACGGGGGCAAGGACGAGCAGTACTTC
TRBD1,TRBV11-1,.,TRBJ1-1,CASSLWGPRGSTEAFF,TGTGCCAGCAGCTTATGGGGGCCCAGGGGGTCCACTGAAGCTTTCTTT
.,TRBV12-3/TRBV12-4,.,TRBJ1-1,CASNPGLRNTEAFF,TGTGCCAGCAATCCGGGACTGAGGAACACTGAAGCTTTCTTT
TRBD2,TRBV15,.,TRBJ2-7,CATKLRLAGEEQYF,TGTGCCACCAAATTAAGACTAGCGGGAGAAGAGCAGTACTTC
.,TRBV12-3/TRBV12-4,.,TRBJ1-1,CASSFGARAEAFF,TGTGCCAGCAGTTTCGGGGCAAGGGCTGAAGCTTTCTTT
.,TRBV5-6,few,TRBJ1-2,CASSLMDRPYGYTF,TGTGCCAGCAGCTTGATGGACAGACCCTATGGCTACACCTTC
TRBD2,TRBV7-2,.,TRBJ2-1,CASSLGLAGEKFF,TGTGCCAGCAGCCTCGGACTAGCGGGGGAGAAGTTCTTC
TRBD2,TRBV28,many,TRBJ2-7,CASKRVGLAGVRGYEQYF,TGTGCCAGCAAAAGGGTTGGACTAGCGGGAGTCAGGGGTTACGAGCAGTACTTC
.,TRBV10-3,few,TRBJ2-5,CAIGRIRDSGQETQYF,TGTGCCATCGGCCGAATCCGGGACTCCGGGCAAGAGACCCAGTACTTC
TRBD2,TRBV7-7,.,TRBJ2-5,CASSLQPGLAGTQYF,TGTGCTAGCAGCTTACAACCGGGACTAGCGGGGACCCAGTACTTC
.,TRBV7-9,few,TRBJ1-3,CASSLAVTGSTIYF,TGTGCCAGCAGCTTAGCTGTGACAGGCAGCACCATATATTTT
TRBD2,TRBV9,.,TRBJ2-2,CASSVAAGRTGELFF,TGTGCCAGCAGCGTAGCTGCCGGGAGGACCGGGGAGCTGTTTTTT
TRBD2,TRBV19,few,TRBJ2-1,CASTGTSEEVEQFF,TGTGCCAGTACTGGGACTAGCGAAGAAGTTGAGCAGTTCTTC
.,TRBV20-1,.,TRBJ2-4,CSLYGVGKNIQYF,TGCAGTCTTTACGGGGTCGGCAAAAACATTCAGTACTTC
TRBD2,TRBV28,.,TRBJ2-3,CASSFVGGGTDTQYF,TGTGCCAGCAGTTTCGTGGGGGGGGGCACAGATACGCAGTATTTT
TRBD1,TRBV18,.,TRBJ2-5,CASSPPSQGAGETQYF,TGTGCCAGCTCACCTCCCAGCCAGGGGGCCGGGGAGACCCAGTACTTC
.,TRBV27,.,TRBJ2-1,CASSLYGGGSSYNEQFF,TGTGCCAGCAGTCTTTACGGTGGCGGCAGCTCCTACAATGAGCAGTTCTTC